The T cell receptor beta chain under discussion was sequenced for a study of shared clonotypes between healthy human individuals. Clones were read by immunoSEQ multiplex PCR, and TCRdb kept only the in-frame ones, dropping some. The data show about 480,000 clones, almost 80% seen once. The V and J ends lost 7 bases and 4 bases, in that order; junction bases with no gene match: 16. The CDR3 covers 16 residues. From germline, CDR1 is MDHEN and CDR2 SYDVKM. The sequenced sample was PBMCs. The origin of this receptor is a woman in her forties in good health. Some clones in this sample may be carry-over from other donors' samples. The genes are TRBV28 and TRBJ2-7, with 7 bases lining up with TRBD2. CDR3 nucleotide sequence: TGTGCCAGCACCCCTGGACTAGTGGCGGGAGATTACGAGCAGTACTTC. Its translation is CASTPGLVAGDYEQYF.